Shown below are 9 T cell receptor beta chains from a single sample sequenced in a study of PD-1 blockade in classical Hodgkin lymphoma. TCRdb's copy holds only in-frame clones and misses some; the assay was immunoSEQ multiplex PCR. The sample comprises 99,000 or so clones, around nine tenths of which are singletons, and 15% to 20% rests with the top ten. Described time point: cycle 4 day 1 (C4D1), after less than 7 weeks of nivolumab. Patients all relapsed after autologous stem cell transplantation, and there was variation in brentuximab vedotin exposure. This specimen consisted of peripheral blood mononuclear cells (PBMCs), obtained before the fourth cycle of nivolumab. The receptors shown here come from a human donor with classical Hodgkin lymphoma.

The chain couples TRBV7-9 to TRBJ2-1; 10 bases are shared with TRBD2. After removal of 7 bases from V and 7 bases from J, the junction contained 4 bases not matched to a gene. The CDR3 consists of 13 residues. Germline V lookup: CDR1 SEHNR, CDR2 FQNEAQ (reference sequence). The CDR3 here is CASTSAGGNEQFF. The DNA for the CDR3 is TGTGCCAGCACCTCAGCGGGAGGGAATGAGCAGTTCTTC.

This clone has a handful of counts. V gene TRBV7-2 combines with J gene TRBJ2-1; D call uncertain. Per germline, CDR1 SGHTA and CDR2 FQGNSA. This CDR3 contains 12 residues. Trimming stripped 2 bases from V and 8 bases from J, with 7 bases between. The CDR3 here is CASSLRRDEQFF. CDR3 DNA sequence: TGTGCCAGCAGCTTACGAAGGGATGAGCAGTTCTTC.

This chain joins TRBV6-6 and TRBJ1-5; a possible D gene is TRBD1 (6 bases). This CDR3 spans 14 amino acids. V lost 4 bases and J lost 15, with 22 bases in between. The germline gives CDR1 MNHNY, CDR2 SVGAGI (reference sequence). The CDR3 loop is CASSSQGRTQMGHF. CDR3 DNA: TGTGCCAGCAGTTCACAGGGCCGCACTCAAATGGGGCATTTT.

The chain links TRBV11-2 to TRBJ2-1; D is possibly TRBD1 or TRBD2 (5 bases each). Trimming removed 0 bases at V and 8 bases at J, with 20 bases between. CDR3 length equals 17 residues. Looked up from germline, CDR1 is SGHAT and CDR2 is FQNNGV. The CDR3 sequence: CASSLDGAAAGWDEQFF. The CDR3 DNA reads as TGTGCCAGCAGCTTAGATGGGGCAGCGGCCGGGTGGGATGAGCAGTTCTTC. The full variable domain, with the rest looked up from reference TRBV11-2 and TRBJ2-1, is EAGVAQSPRYKIIEKRQSVAFWCNPISGHATLYWYQQILGQGPKLLIQFQNNGVVDDSQLPKDRFSAERLKGVDSTLKIQPAKLEDSAVYLCASSLDGAAAGWDEQFFGPGTRLTVL.

The J gene is TRBJ1-2, the V gene TRBV4-1, with TRBD1 matching 9 bases. This CDR3 spans 15 amino acids. From germline, CDR1 is MGHRA and CDR2 YSYEKL. The V segment lost 1 base and the J segment 7 bases; nucleotides outside the gene matches: 7. The CDR3 region is CASSQGFGTGSGYTF. Written as DNA, the CDR3 is TGCGCCAGCAGCCAAGGGTTCGGGACAGGGAGTGGCTACACCTTC.

V gene TRBV25-1 combines with J gene TRBJ2-5, with 7 bases identical to TRBD2. Trimming cost V 3 bases and J 5 bases; bases outside gene matches: 3. The germline CDR1 and CDR2 sequences are MGHDK and SYGVNS. The CDR3 extends over 13 amino acids. CDR3 nucleotide sequence: TGTGCCAGCAGTGATGCGGGGGACGAGACCCAGTACTTC. Translating gives CASSDAGDETQYF.

The rearrangement joins TRBV30 to TRBJ2-5; D is ambiguous. Per germline, CDR1 GTSNPN and CDR2 SVGIG (reference sequence). The CDR3 covers 13 residues. V shed 3 bases and J shed 9 bases, with 17 bases lying between them. The CDR3 region is CAWSSSRAGAQYF. The CDR3 DNA reads TGTGCCTGGAGCTCATCAAGGGCTGGAGCCCAGTACTTC.

V and J are TRBV7-2 and TRBJ1-4; possibly TRBD1 for D (5 bases). The germline gives CDR1 SGHTA, CDR2 FQGNSA. The V end lost 1 base, the J end lost 8 bases, and 14 bases lay between the germline ends. The CDR3 sequence is 15 residues long. As DNA, the CDR3 is TGTGCCAGCAGCTTAGGGGGCAGGGCGGGAGAAAAACTGTTTTTT. Amino acid sequence: CASSLGGRAGEKLFF.

The rearrangement uses TRBV29-1 and TRBJ2-3; D call uncertain. Germline-derived CDR1 and CDR2 are SQVTM and ANQGSEA. Trimming pared 0 bases from V and 0 bases from J, leaving 16 bases between. The CDR3 spans 17 residues. As DNA, the CDR3 is TGCAGCGTTGAAGATCCCACGCTGGGCCCTAGCACAGATACGCAGTATTTT. Translating it yields CSVEDPTLGPSTDTQYF.